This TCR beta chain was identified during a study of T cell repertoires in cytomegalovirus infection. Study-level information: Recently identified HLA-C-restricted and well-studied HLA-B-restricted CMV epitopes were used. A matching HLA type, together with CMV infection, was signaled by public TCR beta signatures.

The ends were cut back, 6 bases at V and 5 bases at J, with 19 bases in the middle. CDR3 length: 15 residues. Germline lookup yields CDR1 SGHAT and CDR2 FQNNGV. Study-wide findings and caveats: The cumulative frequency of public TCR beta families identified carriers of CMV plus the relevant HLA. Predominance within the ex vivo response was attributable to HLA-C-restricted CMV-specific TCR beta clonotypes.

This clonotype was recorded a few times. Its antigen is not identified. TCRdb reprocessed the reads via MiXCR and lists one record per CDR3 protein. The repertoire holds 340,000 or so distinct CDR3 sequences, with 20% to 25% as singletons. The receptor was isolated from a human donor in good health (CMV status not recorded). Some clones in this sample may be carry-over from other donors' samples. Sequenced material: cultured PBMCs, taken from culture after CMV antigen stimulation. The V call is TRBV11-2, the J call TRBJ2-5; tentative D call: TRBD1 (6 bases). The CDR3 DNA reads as TGTGCCAGCAGTCCCAACAGGGCCTCGGTGGAGACCCAGTACTTC. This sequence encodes CASSPNRASVETQYF.